The 13 T cell receptor beta chains presented below share a single source sample, sequenced in a study of blood T cells in healthy people across ages (dated by TCRdb to the mid-2010s). To prepare the library, 5' RACE was applied. Sequencer: Illumina HiSeq 2500. A second PCR of roughly 6 to 11 cycles was run with a J-beta primer mix and a sample-barcoded 5' primer. TCRdb trimmed public reads at Q25 via fastp, called clones via MiXCR and kept in-frame beta chains. Every CDR3 protein is listed once, alongside the most common genes and DNA of its rows. The sample contains 1.6 million or so distinct CDR3 sequences, around 36% of them found a single time. In total, the top ten clones hold 11% of the sample. Sequenced input: blood. The receptors here all came from a woman in her twenties or thirties in good health.

This clonotype was observed at least ten times. The CDR3 nucleotides read TGTGCCAGCAGCGTAGGACTGGGCTCAGGGGCCAACGTCCTGACTTTC. As protein: CASSVGLGSGANVLTF. The chain joins TRBV9 to TRBJ2-6; D unclear. The ends were cut back, 0 bases at V and 4 bases at J, with 11 bases in the middle. CDR1 and CDR2 from the germline V gene are SGDLS and YYNGEE. The CDR3 consists of 16 residues.

V usage is TRBV3-1 and J usage is TRBJ1-2, with 7 bases aligning to TRBD1. The CDR3 is 14 residues long. Germline CDR1 and CDR2: LGHDT and YNNKEL (reference sequence). The trim removed 2 bases at V and 6 bases at J, leaving 6 bases unmatched. As DNA, the CDR3 is TGTGCCAGCAGCCAATCGACAGGGATGGATGGCTACACCTTC. Its protein is CASSQSTGMDGYTF. The full variable domain, its missing parts supplied by reference TRBV3-1 and TRBJ1-2, is DTAVSQTPKYLVTQMGNDKSIKCEQNLGHDTMYWYKQDSKKFLKIMFSYNNKELIINETVPNRFSPKSPDKAHLNLHINSLELGDSAVYFCASSQSTGMDGYTFGSGTRLTVV.

V gene TRBV28 combines with J gene TRBJ2-6; TRBD2 matches 7 bases. Germline V gene lookup returns CDR1 MDHEN and CDR2 SYDVKM. The CDR3 spans 18 residues. V shed 5 bases and J 1 base; nucleotides not matched to a gene: 11. The CDR3 here is CASSEAGLKSSGANVLTF. CDR3 nucleotide sequence: TGTGCCAGCAGTGAAGCGGGACTTAAAAGTTCTGGGGCCAACGTCCTGACTTTC. Filled out from reference TRBV28 and TRBJ2-6, the complete variable domain reads DVKVTQSSRYLVKRTGEKVFLECVQDMDHENMFWYRQDPGLGLRLIYFSYDVKMKEKGDIPEGYSVSREKKERFSLILESASTNQTSMYLCASSEAGLKSSGANVLTFGAGSRLTVL.

The V gene is TRBV30, the J gene TRBJ1-2; TRBD1 matches 7 bases. The germline CDR1 and CDR2 sequences are GTSNPN and SVGIG (reference sequence). The V gene end was trimmed by 8 bases and the J gene end by 3 bases; junction bases not matched to a gene: 12. The CDR3 sequence is 14 residues long. The CDR3 spells CALLDDRAYYGYTF. The CDR3 nucleotides are TGTGCCCTACTCGACGACAGGGCTTACTATGGCTACACCTTC.

This clonotype was picked up a small number of times. This chain joins TRBV6-1 and TRBJ1-2; 9 bases fit TRBD1. The CDR3 length is 15 residues. Germline-derived CDR1 and CDR2 are MNHNS and SASEGT. The V gene end was trimmed by 6 bases and the J gene end by 4 bases; junction bases not matched to a gene: 9. CDR3 DNA: TGTGCCAGCAGCCTAACGGGACAGGGTTTCTATGGCTACACCTTC. It encodes CASSLTGQGFYGYTF.

The chain combines TRBV27 with TRBJ1-1; 8 bases agree with TRBD1. The germline gives CDR1 MNHEY, CDR2 SMNVEV (reference sequence). V gave up 5 bases and J gave up 1 base; unmatched junction bases: 9. The CDR3 spans 16 residues. CDR3 residues: CASSPSGTGRNTEAFF. CDR3 nucleotide sequence: TGTGCCAGCAGTCCGAGCGGGACAGGAAGGAACACTGAAGCTTTCTTT.

This chain joins TRBV28 and TRBJ2-7; D is possibly TRBD2 (6 bases). The germline V gene encodes CDR1 MDHEN and CDR2 SYDVKM. V lost 4 bases and J lost 0, with 16 bases in between. This CDR3 has 16 residues. The CDR3 bases are TGTGCCAGCAGTTCCCCTATGGGGCGGGGCTCCTACGAGCAGTACTTC. The encoded protein is CASSSPMGRGSYEQYF.

This rearrangement joins TRBV11-2 to TRBJ2-1, with D unclear. V dropped 8 bases and J dropped 5 bases, with 7 bases sitting between them. Per germline, CDR1 SGHAT and CDR2 FQNNGV. This CDR3 spans 11 amino acids. Written as DNA, the CDR3 is TGTGCCAGCGCCCGGGACAATGAGCAGTTCTTC. It yields the protein CASARDNEQFF.

This clonotype was picked up one time. A read error may explain this, as a much larger clone is one base away. This chain connects TRBV4-1 to TRBJ2-7; D may be TRBD1 (5 bases). The CDR3 contains 16 residues. V shed 0 bases and J shed 7 bases, with 19 bases lying between them. In germline, CDR1 is MGHRA, CDR2 YSYEKL. The CDR3 DNA follows: TGCGCCAGCAGCCAAGATCCCATACAGGCTTCGCGTGAGCAGTACTTC. It codes for CASSQDPIQASREQYF.

A few counts support this clonotype. The chain joins TRBV9 to TRBJ2-3; D possibly uses TRBD1 or TRBD2 (5 bases each). Trimming left V 0 bases short and J 6 bases short, with 14 bases between. The CDR3 has 15 residues. CDR1 SGDLS and CDR2 YYNGEE come from the germline V gene. CDR3 sequence: CASSVGGSWWDTQYF. The CDR3 DNA is TGTGCCAGCAGCGTAGGGGGGAGTTGGTGGGATACGCAGTATTTT.

This CDR3 is CASSVDSGRTDTQYF. CDR3 DNA sequence: TGTGCCAGCAGCGTAGATAGCGGGAGGACAGATACGCAGTATTTT. The rearrangement links TRBV9 to TRBJ2-3, with 10 bases that match TRBD2. Per the germline V gene, CDR1 is SGDLS and CDR2 is YYNGEE. The CDR3 spans 15 residues. V lost 0 bases and J lost 3; bases outside the gene matches: 1.

This chain joins TRBV20-1 and TRBJ2-7, with 11 bases aligning to TRBD2. Germline V gene data show CDR1 as DFQATT and CDR2 as SNEGSKA (reference sequence). The CDR3 has 14 residues. J was trimmed by 4 bases and V by 5 bases; bases with no gene match: 7. The CDR3 nucleotides are TGCAGTGCTGGTTTGACTAGCGGGATGTACGAGCAGTACTTC. Its protein is CSAGLTSGMYEQYF.

V and J are TRBV20-1 and TRBJ2-1, with 11 bases aligning to TRBD2. Germline V gene lookup returns CDR1 DFQATT and CDR2 SNEGSKA (reference sequence). This CDR3 is built from 16 residues. V gave up 1 base and J gave up 4 bases; unmatched junction bases: 6. The CDR3 loop reads CSARASSGGVYNEQFF. CDR3 sequence (DNA): TGCAGTGCTAGAGCCAGTAGCGGGGGGGTTTACAATGAGCAGTTCTTC.